This T cell receptor beta chain emerged from a study of shared clonotypes between healthy human individuals. The V end was cut by 0 bases, the J end by 2 bases, with 1 base between. The CDR3 totals 12 residues. Germline V gene data show CDR1 as SGDLS and CDR2 as YYNGEE. Replicate PCRs from sorted subsets contained approximately 190 ng DNA, which is some 29,000 T cell genomes. Generated by immunoSEQ multiplex PCR, the TCRdb table keeps only in-frame clones and is missing some. This repertoire shows about 2 million clones, 85% to 95% found once; its top ten account for roughly 1.1%. With regard to this clone: Its specificity is unknown. This CDR3 is also generated by other DNA sequences in the sample.

Whole-study findings and limits: Larger richness was generally estimated for naive than memory subsets. How much donors shared clonotypes was expected to be affected by sequencing depth. Of the naive CD4 clonotypes, roughly 5% were shared across a few donors.

CD45RO-negative cells were positively selected for CCR7, leaving out terminally differentiated effector memory CD45RA+ cells. V usage is TRBV9 and J usage is TRBJ2-3; D is ambiguous. This receptor was identified in a man aged 18 to 29 in good health. The specimen was naive CD8+ T cells sorted from blood. CDR3 DNA: TGTGCCAGCAGCGTAGCCACAGATACGCAGTATTTT. Translated: CASSVATDTQYF.